The present T cell receptor beta chain was sequenced within a study of T cells in Graves' hyperthyroidism and ophthalmopathy. This clonotype was seen at least ten times. Its antigen is as yet unknown. Investigators excluded patients with uncontrolled infection, other autoimmune disease, pregnancy or lactation. The CDR3 regions of TCR beta were amplified from RNA transcripts. An initial round of RT-PCR targeting the TCR CDR3 relied on the HTBI primer set. Each CDR3 protein gets one entry after TCRdb re-called the multiplex PCR reads with MiXCR. Seen here are about 200,000 distinct CDR3 sequences, 17% observed once, and the top ten hold roughly 49%. Study-level findings and limits: A model of 13 V-J features distinguished ophthalmopathy from stable hyperthyroidism. Median prediction lead before ophthalmopathy onset was 5 to 7 months with the model. Most thyroid clonotypes that were expanded above 0.001 also turned up in blood.

CDR3 length equals 14 residues. The germline gives CDR1 ENHRY, CDR2 SYGVKD. V lost 0 bases and J lost 6, with 9 bases in between. The receptor was isolated from a woman aged 45-65 years with Graves' hyperthyroidism. The sample was blood. This chain uses TRBV10-3 with TRBJ1-5, with D uncertain. CDR3 sequence: CAISESGNSQPQHF. The CDR3, as DNA: TGTGCCATCAGTGAGTCGGGGAACAGTCAGCCCCAGCATTTT.